The T cell receptor (beta chain) described here comes from a study of T-cell reconstitution after alpha-beta-depleted transplantation in children. Germline V gene data show CDR1 as SGHVS and CDR2 as FNYEAQ. This CDR3 is built from 15 residues. The V gene end was trimmed by 5 bases and the J gene end by 9 bases; junction bases not matched to a gene: 7. Preparation of the TCRbeta library was carried out with unique molecular identifiers. Via MiXCR, TCRdb re-called the PCR reads, giving one row per CDR3 protein. The repertoire includes 250,000 to 400,000 distinct CDR3 sequences, around 25% of them detected once, and 10% to 11% sits in the top ten. In regard to this clonotype: Its target is unknown.

Broader study findings: Some patients' high day-60 TCRbeta diversity was attributed to recipient cells surviving conditioning. At one year after transplant, newly produced T cells mostly accounted for T-cell counts and diversity. Reportedly, only several hundred clones from non-depleted graft cells drove alpha-beta T-cell counts at about two months.

Source: PBMCs, mostly from graft donor cells, taken 180 days after TCRalphabeta/CD19-depleted stem cell transplant. This sequence originates from a male patient younger than 18 who had a stem cell transplant for acute lymphoblastic leukemia, so the T cells may come from the graft donor. The chain has TRBV7-6 and TRBJ2-2; 12 bases map to TRBD1. For the CDR3, the DNA is TGTGCCAGCAGCACGGGACAGGGGGCTTCTAGGGAGCTGTTTTTT. Protein sequence: CASSTGQGASRELFF.